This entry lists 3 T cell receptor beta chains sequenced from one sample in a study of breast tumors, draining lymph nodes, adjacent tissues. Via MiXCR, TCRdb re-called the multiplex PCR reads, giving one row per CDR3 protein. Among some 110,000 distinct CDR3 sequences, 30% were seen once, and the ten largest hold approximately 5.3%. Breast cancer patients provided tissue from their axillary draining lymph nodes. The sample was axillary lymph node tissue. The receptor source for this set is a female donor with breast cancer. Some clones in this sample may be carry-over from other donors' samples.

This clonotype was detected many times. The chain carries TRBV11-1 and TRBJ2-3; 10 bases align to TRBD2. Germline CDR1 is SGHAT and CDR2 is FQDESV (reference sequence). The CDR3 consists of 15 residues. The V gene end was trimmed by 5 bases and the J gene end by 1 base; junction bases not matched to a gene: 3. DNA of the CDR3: TGTGCCAGCAGCAGAGGACTAGCGGGCACAGATACGCAGTATTTT. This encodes CASSRGLAGTDTQYF.

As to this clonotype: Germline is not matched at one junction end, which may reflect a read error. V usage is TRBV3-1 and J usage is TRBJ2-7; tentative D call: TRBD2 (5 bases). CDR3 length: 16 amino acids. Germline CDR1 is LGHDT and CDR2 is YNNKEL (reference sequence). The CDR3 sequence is CASSPPGGGWGKGQYF. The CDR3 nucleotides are TGCGCCAGCAGCCCCCCTGGAGGCGGGTGGGGAAAAGGGCAGTACTTC.

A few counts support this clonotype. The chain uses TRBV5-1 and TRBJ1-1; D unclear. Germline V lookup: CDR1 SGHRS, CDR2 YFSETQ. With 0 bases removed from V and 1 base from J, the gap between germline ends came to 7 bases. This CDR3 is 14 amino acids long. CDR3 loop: CASSLGGANTEAFF. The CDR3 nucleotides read TGCGCCAGCAGCTTGGGAGGAGCGAACACTGAAGCTTTCTTT. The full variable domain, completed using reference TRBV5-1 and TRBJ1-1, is KAGVTQTPRYLIKTRGQQVTLSCSPISGHRSVSWYQQTPGQGLQFLFEYFSETQRNKGNFPGRFSGRQFSNSRSEMNVSTLELGDSALYLCASSLGGANTEAFFGQGTRLTVV.